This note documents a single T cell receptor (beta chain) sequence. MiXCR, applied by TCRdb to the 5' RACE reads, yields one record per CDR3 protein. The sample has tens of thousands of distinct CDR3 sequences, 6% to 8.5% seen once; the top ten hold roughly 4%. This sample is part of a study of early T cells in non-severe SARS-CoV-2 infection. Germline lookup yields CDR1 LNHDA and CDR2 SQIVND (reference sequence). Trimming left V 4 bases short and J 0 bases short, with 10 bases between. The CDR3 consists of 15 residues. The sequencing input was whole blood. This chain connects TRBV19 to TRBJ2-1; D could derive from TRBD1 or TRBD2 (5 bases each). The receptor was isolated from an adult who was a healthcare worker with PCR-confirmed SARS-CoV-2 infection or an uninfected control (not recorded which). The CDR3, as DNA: TGTGCCAGTAGTAGTTCAGGGAGCTCCTACAATGAGCAGTTCTTC. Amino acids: CASSSSGSSYNEQFF.